These T cell receptor beta chains were read from a single sample in a study of blood T cell repertoires in COVID-19. Assay: immunoSEQ multiplex PCR; the TCRdb copy retains only in-frame clones and omits some. This sample yields 150,000 to 200,000 clones, of which approximately 92% are seen a single time; under 3% belongs to the top ten. The source material was PBMCs or T cells enriched from blood (not recorded which). All receptors come from a woman aged 40 to 49 with acute COVID-19. CDR3s leave out the opening cysteine and the closing phenylalanine or tryptophan. Fields, in order: V gene, clone size, J gene, CDR3 protein. A row's size may be missing; if present it is once, few, many or a size class.

v_call: TRBV30
clone_size: .
j_call: TRBJ1-2
cdr3_aa: AWSSGTRVGGYT

v_call: TRBV6-6
clone_size: .
j_call: TRBJ1-2
cdr3_aa: ASSYRAGNGYT

v_call: TRBV19
clone_size: .
j_call: TRBJ1-3
cdr3_aa: ASSLGDSGNTIY

v_call: TRBV30
clone_size: few
j_call: TRBJ1-2
cdr3_aa: AWSGDRERPNYGYT

v_call: TRBV5-1
clone_size: .
j_call: TRBJ2-5
cdr3_aa: ASSRYRGKEETQY

v_call: TRBV7-2
clone_size: .
j_call: TRBJ2-7
cdr3_aa: ASSLRAGTSSYEQY

v_call: TRBV28
clone_size: once
j_call: TRBJ2-2
cdr3_aa: ASRRTGKVGELF

v_call: TRBV29-1
clone_size: .
j_call: TRBJ2-3
cdr3_aa: SVGGDAQY

v_call: TRBV7-8
clone_size: .
j_call: TRBJ2-7
cdr3_aa: ASSPLYRTGEQY

v_call: TRBV5-8
clone_size: .
j_call: TRBJ1-5
cdr3_aa: ASSFQGTLSNQPQH

v_call: TRBV7-9
clone_size: .
j_call: TRBJ2-5
cdr3_aa: ATRQAQETQY

v_call: TRBV4-2
clone_size: .
j_call: TRBJ1-3
cdr3_aa: ASSQRDSSSGNTIY

v_call: TRBV7-3
clone_size: .
j_call: TRBJ2-3
cdr3_aa: ASSPQQGLYTDTQY

v_call: TRBV27
clone_size: .
j_call: TRBJ1-5
cdr3_aa: ASSGGGSNQPQH

v_call: TRBV18
clone_size: .
j_call: TRBJ2-3
cdr3_aa: ASSPRAGRGDTQY

v_call: TRBV7-9
clone_size: .
j_call: TRBJ2-1
cdr3_aa: ASNPGLNNNEQF

v_call: TRBV28
clone_size: .
j_call: TRBJ1-3
cdr3_aa: ASRQGSRISGNTIY

v_call: TRBV6-2/TRBV6-3
clone_size: once
j_call: TRBJ1-6
cdr3_aa: ASSPSGQQNSPLH

v_call: TRBV2
clone_size: once
j_call: TRBJ2-1
cdr3_aa: ASTSGRTYNEQF

v_call: TRBV11-3
clone_size: .
j_call: TRBJ2-1
cdr3_aa: ASSFGLAGESYNEQF

v_call: TRBV12-5
clone_size: once
j_call: TRBJ2-1
cdr3_aa: ASGLPRSGRDNEQF

v_call: TRBV9
clone_size: .
j_call: TRBJ2-1
cdr3_aa: ASSVGQGYNEQF

v_call: TRBV6-2/TRBV6-3
clone_size: once
j_call: TRBJ2-7
cdr3_aa: ASSYQGGQY

v_call: TRBV9
clone_size: .
j_call: TRBJ1-2
cdr3_aa: ASSGQATLYGYT

v_call: TRBV27
clone_size: once
j_call: TRBJ2-1
cdr3_aa: ASSEGQGYNEQF

v_call: TRBV30
clone_size: .
j_call: TRBJ1-6
cdr3_aa: AWSVLGDHSPLH

v_call: TRBV12-3/TRBV12-4
clone_size: .
j_call: TRBJ1-2
cdr3_aa: ASSLTGNGYT

v_call: TRBV7-9
clone_size: once
j_call: TRBJ2-6
cdr3_aa: ASSLASTGVPNVLT

v_call: TRBV27
clone_size: .
j_call: TRBJ2-2
cdr3_aa: ASSPGTAVGELF

v_call: TRBV9
clone_size: .
j_call: TRBJ2-7
cdr3_aa: ASSPRSGGSSSYEQY

v_call: TRBV27
clone_size: .
j_call: TRBJ2-7
cdr3_aa: ASSSTLADSYEQY

v_call: TRBV30
clone_size: once
j_call: TRBJ2-7
cdr3_aa: AWSGWTGGNSYEQY

v_call: TRBV7-9
clone_size: .
j_call: TRBJ1-1
cdr3_aa: ASSLGGVDTEAF

v_call: TRBV9
clone_size: .
j_call: TRBJ2-1
cdr3_aa: ASSVDSESSYNEQF

v_call: TRBV10-3
clone_size: once
j_call: TRBJ2-5
cdr3_aa: AISEGTSGTYQETQY

v_call: TRBV4-3
clone_size: .
j_call: TRBJ2-4
cdr3_aa: ASSQGRLRSGGRPNIQY

v_call: TRBV7-2
clone_size: .
j_call: TRBJ2-7
cdr3_aa: ASSLKGSGGSYEQY

v_call: TRBV4-2
clone_size: .
j_call: TRBJ2-1
cdr3_aa: ASSQRIGAEQF

v_call: TRBV19
clone_size: .
j_call: TRBJ2-4
cdr3_aa: ASKDSLNIQY

v_call: TRBV5-1
clone_size: .
j_call: TRBJ2-6
cdr3_aa: ASSPAPGSGANVLT

v_call: TRBV7-3
clone_size: .
j_call: TRBJ2-3
cdr3_aa: ASSSTGGLIETTDTQY

v_call: TRBV7-9
clone_size: .
j_call: TRBJ2-7
cdr3_aa: ASSAGPAGTYEQY